There are a few counts of the clone carrying this TCR beta chain. Deletions cut 5 bases from V and 2 bases from J, with 16 bases between. CDR3 length equals 17 residues. CDR1 is SGHTA, CDR2 FQGNSA, per germline. Expressed TCRB transcripts were sequenced after all isolated RNA was converted to cDNA. Data came from immunoSEQ multiplex PCR; TCRdb stores just in-frame clones and leaves some out. Of around 320,000 clones in the sample, 11% to 15% were seen once. This sample is part of a study of beta chain features in type 1 diabetes. Sequencing used central memory CD4+ T cells from blood. This sequence was found in a man aged 30-40 years in good health. The chain carries TRBV7-2 and TRBJ2-6; TRBD2 might be the D (5 bases). The CDR3 region has the DNA TGTGCCAGCAGCCCCCCCATCATACTAGCTGGGGCCAACGTCCTGACTTTC. It is translated as CASSPPIILAGANVLTF.